The present T cell receptor beta chain was sequenced within a study of T-cell reconstitution after alpha-beta-depleted transplantation in children. Unique molecular identifiers tagged the TCRbeta library. MiXCR, run by TCRdb on the PCR reads, gives a single entry per CDR3 protein. This table has around 16,000 distinct CDR3 sequences, around 5.8% appearing once. V was clipped by 7 bases and J by 8 bases, with 18 bases between them. This CDR3 spans 13 amino acids. Per the germline V gene, CDR1 is DFQATT and CDR2 is SNEGSKA (reference sequence). This clonotype was seen only a few times. This sequence joins TRBV20-1 and TRBJ1-5; TRBD1 might be the D (5 bases). This clonotype originated in a boy aged 5-17 years with acute lymphoblastic leukemia, due to receive a stem cell transplant. The source material was PBMCs, sampled before TCRalphabeta/CD19-depleted stem cell transplant. CDR3 amino acids: CSGRGGIMEPQHF. The CDR3 DNA reads as TGCAGTGGGCGGGGGGGGATCATGGAGCCCCAGCATTTT.